This T cell receptor (beta chain) appears in the sequencing data of a study of blood T cell repertoires in COVID-19. Sequencing used immunoSEQ multiplex PCR; TCRdb keeps in-frame clones, though not all of them. This table holds some 350,000 clones, around nine tenths found once. The origin of this receptor is a young man who had recovered from COVID-19. Sequenced input: PBMCs or T cells enriched from blood (not recorded which).

DNA for the CDR3: TGCGCCAGCAGCTTAGAACCTAGCGGGGGGGTTTACAATGAGCAGTTCTTC. As protein: CASSLEPSGGVYNEQFF. This chain uses TRBV5-1 with TRBJ2-1; 12 positions match TRBD2. The junction had 7 bases not matched to a gene; V was cut back by 2 bases and J by 4 bases. This CDR3 has 17 amino acids. Germline V lookup: CDR1 SGHRS, CDR2 YFSETQ.